This record concerns one TCR beta chain sequence. Its binding antigen is unknown. No base-level quality is on record; no much larger clone is a single base apart. From a lookup of the germline V gene, CDR1 and CDR2 are SNHLY and FYNNEI. V loses 8 bases of germline sequence and J loses 6 bases, and the interval between the two ends is 14 bases. The CDR3 measures 12 amino acids from cysteine to phenylalanine. The CDR3 DNA has 36 bases and is translated from base 1. This specimen comes from a study of memory CD4+ T cells and cytomegalovirus serostatus (dated by TCRdb to between 2017 and 2020). With regard to the full study: The cohort comprised 33 healthy Belgian adults, 9 CMV seropositive and around 24 CMV seronegative. To replicate a published TCR-based CMV serostatus classifier, the study sequenced CD4+ memory TCRbeta repertoires from a Belgian cohort whose cytomegalovirus serostatus was known. Study-wide conclusions, independent of this receptor: For predicting CMV serostatus, the median bootstrapped AUC was about 0.95 using the original framework and 0.9 to 0.92 using a US-trained random forest. The results were interpreted as suggesting that the CMV-associated TCR signature is mostly present in the CD4+ memory repertoire. Of about 180 previously reported CMV-associated TCRbeta sequences, approximately 64 appeared in the CD4+ memory repertoires, each in one to five individuals. Only CD4+CD45RO+ memory cells were sequenced, in contrast to the original study, in which naive and memory CD4+ and CD8+ populations were covered. The original-framework classifier achieved a median bootstrapped AUC of about 0.94 with a 95% CI of 0.76-1.00 on the Belgian cohort.

Genomic DNA was extracted from sorted cells with the Quick-DNA Microprep Kit. Amplification of TCRbeta DNA was done with the immunoSEQ hsTCRbeta kit, following the protocol from the manufacturer. An Illumina MiSeq instrument was used to sequence the TCRbeta libraries. On the authors' methods: Removing out-of-frame sequences left approximately 2,400,000 distinct TCRbeta sequences, an average of about 73,000 per individual. Each individual was scored according to the count of 150 to 200 previously reported CMV-associated TCRbeta sequences and the total productive distinct TCRbeta count. A beta-binomial model was reimplemented in Python, and scikit-learn random forests with default parameters were trained on data from the US cohort. Classifier performance on the Belgian cohort was reported as the median AUC with percentile confidence intervals calculated over 10,000 bootstrap iterations. This is the immuneACCESS table as TCRdb keeps it, with only in-frame sequences that have V and J called. A part of the clones is gone; compared with another copy, unresolved V genes explain less than half, and the rest is unexplained. D and trimming were read from the DNA, whereas the V and J calls and clone size are those reported in that table. This sample lists tens of thousands of clones; roughly three quarters were detected once. Clones ranked in the top ten supply 0.88% of the sample.

A FACSAria II was used to sort memory CD4+ T cells, defined as single viable CD3+CD4+CD8-CD45RO+ cells. CMV serostatus was determined using a Roche Elecsys assay that detects serum IgG against CMV pp150, pp28, p38 and p52. Following thawing, total CD4+ T cells were enriched through positive selection using CD4 magnetic microbeads. The samples came from a different study that was designed specifically to examine the CD4+ T cell memory repertoire. Peripheral blood mononuclear cells were isolated and cryopreserved following standard operating procedures; serum was stored at -80 °C. CD3-PerCP (BW264/56), CD4-APC (RPA-T4), CD45RO-PE (UCHT1) and CD8-Pacific Orange (3B5) antibodies were used for staining, and non-viable cells were excluded with Sytox blue.

The receptor's source is an adult in good health and CMV-seronegative. Sequencing was performed on memory CD4+ T cells from blood. The chain was built from TRBV2 and TRBJ2-7; TRBD1 is a weak D gene call, 5 bases matching. The nucleotides are TGTGCCAGCTCTAAGGGGCTTGGCGAGCAGTACTTC. Translated, this gives CASSKGLGEQYF.